These 10 T cell receptor beta chains were all obtained from the same sample, sequenced in a study of CD8+CD57+ T cells in acquired aplastic anemia. Patients who underwent sequencing had shown CD8+CD57+ cell expansion by flow cytometry. According to the study, genomic DNA was the template for TCR beta VDJ and CDR3 profiling. MiXCR was run by TCRdb on the reads, yielding one entry per CDR3 protein. The table has 150,000 to 200,000 distinct CDR3 sequences, around half seen once; the top ten hold 3.2%. The sequencing sample was made of sorted CD4+, CD8+, or CD8+CD57+ T cells (not recorded which) from PBMCs. Receptors were obtained from a human donor with aplastic anemia.

This clonotype came up many times. The CDR3 DNA reads TGTGCCAGCACCACCGCGGGCGGTCCTAACTATGGCTACACCTTC. Translating gives CASTTAGGPNYGYTF. This chain uses TRBV6-1 with TRBJ1-2; D is undetermined. Germline V lookup: CDR1 MNHNS, CDR2 SASEGT. This CDR3 contains 15 residues. V dropped 7 bases and J dropped 0 bases, with 15 bases sitting between them.

This clonotype was picked up one time. This clone may be a read error of a much larger clone one base away. Since no conserved phenylalanine or tryptophan closes the CDR3, a read error is the likely cause. J is TRBJ2-5 and V is TRBV11-2; a weak D match, TRBD2 (6 bases). CDR1 is SGHAT, CDR2 FQNNGV, per germline. Deletions cut 7 bases from V and 4 bases from J, with 16 bases between. CDR3 length: 14 residues. The CDR3 DNA reads as TGTGCCAGCACCGGCGGGGCTGTGGGAGAGACCCAGTACCTC. Amino acids: CASTGGAVGETQYL.

In this sample, this clonotype turned up a few times. A clone one base away is much larger, so this may be a read error. The gene calls are TRBV5-6 and TRBJ2-1, with D perhaps TRBD1 (5 bases). The CDR3 totals 12 residues. Germline V gene data show CDR1 as SGHDT and CDR2 as YYEEEE. CDR3 coding DNA: TGTGCCTGCAGCTTGGGGCTCAATGAGCAGTTCTTC. Residues: CACSLGLNEQFF.

This clonotype appeared a few times. The chain combines TRBV12-3 or TRBV12-4 with TRBJ2-2; 7 nucleotides agree with TRBD1. This CDR3 contains 14 residues. V lost 5 bases, J lost 4 bases, and 4 bases stayed unmatched. CDR3 residues: CASSPTGITGELFF. The CDR3 nucleotides read TGTGCCAGCAGTCCGACAGGGATCACCGGGGAGCTGTTTTTT.

Within the sample, this clonotype is medium-sized. The CDR3 nucleotides read TGTGCCAGTAGTATGGGGGCAGGGGTCCCCGGAAAATACGAGCAGTACTTC. Translation: CASSMGAGVPGKYEQYF. This chain joins TRBV19 and TRBJ2-7, with a weak D call TRBD1 (6 bases). CDR1 is LNHDA and CDR2 is SQIVND in the germline V gene (reference sequence). V dropped 3 bases and J dropped 4 bases, with 22 bases sitting between them. The CDR3 is made up of 17 amino acids.

The chain uses TRBV10-1 and TRBJ2-7, with unresolved D. This CDR3 spans 15 amino acids. The V and J ends lost 3 bases and 3 bases respectively, with 15 bases between them. The germline gives CDR1 WNHNN, CDR2 SYGVQD (reference sequence). The CDR3 coding sequence is TGCGCCAGCAGTGATCCCACGGACGGATTCTACGAGCAGTACTTC. This gives the protein CASSDPTDGFYEQYF.

The rearrangement links TRBV12-5 to TRBJ2-7; TRBD2 matches at 9 bases. V was pared by 6 bases and J by 5 bases, with 5 bases of the junction left unmatched. This CDR3 spans 13 amino acids. Germline-derived CDR1 and CDR2 are LGHNT and FRNRAP. CDR3 protein: CASGQSGGNEQYF. The CDR3 DNA sequence: TGTGCTAGTGGCCAAAGCGGGGGGAACGAGCAGTACTTC.

This clonotype was counted at least ten times. This chain joins TRBV6-1 and TRBJ2-7; TRBD2 matches 11 bases. The CDR3 runs to 12 residues. V gave up 8 bases and J gave up 3 bases; unmatched junction bases: 0. Germline loops: CDR1 MNHNS, CDR2 SASEGT. Here the CDR3 DNA reads TGTGCCAGCGGACTAGCGGGCTACGAGCAGTACGTC. Encoded protein: CASGLAGYEQYV.

The gene calls are TRBV6-5 and TRBJ1-1, with no clear D. CDR1 MNHEY and CDR2 SVGAGI come from the germline V gene. The V end was cut by 0 bases, the J end by 5 bases, with 13 bases between. This CDR3 has 15 residues. CDR3 region: CASSYSILAGTEAFF. The CDR3 DNA is TGTGCCAGCAGTTACTCGATCCTCGCGGGAACTGAAGCTTTCTTT.

Regarding this clonotype: A much larger clone differs by one base, so this may be a read error. The V and J genes are TRBV7-9 and TRBJ1-4; 9 bases line up with TRBD1. CDR3 length equals 15 residues. Germline values: CDR1 SEHNR, CDR2 FQNEAQ (reference sequence). The DNA for the CDR3 is TGTGCCAGCAGCGGCAGGACAGGGGTTAATGAAAAACTGCTTTTT. Protein sequence: CASSGRTGVNEKLLF.